These T cell receptor beta chains were read from a single sample in a study of T-cell reconstitution after alpha-beta-depleted transplantation in children. TCRdb re-derived calls from the PCR reads in MiXCR, one entry per CDR3 protein. Among roughly 200,000 distinct CDR3 sequences, more than 12% were seen once, and the ten largest hold 13%. Sequenced here: PBMCs from the stem cell graft donor, sampled from the stem cell graft. These receptors originate from a human donor who donated a stem cell graft to a child with acute lymphoblastic leukemia. Both conserved end residues are part of each CDR3. A D gene is named only where the DNA matches it firmly. The size of a clone is reported for some rows only, either as once, few or many, or as a class for expanded clones.

cdr3_aa cdr3_nt clone_size j_call d_call v_call
CASSYIRTAGDTEAFF TGTGCCAGCAGCTACATTAGGACCGCGGGTGACACTGAAGCTTTCTTT many TRBJ1-1 NA TRBV6-5
CASSPRQGPYHEQYF TGCGCCAGCAGTCCCCGACAGGGCCCTTATCACGAGCAGTACTTC NA TRBJ2-7 TRBD1 TRBV23-1
CASSLSSRINYGYTF TGTGCCAGCAGTTTATCGAGCAGGATTAACTATGGCTACACCTTC many TRBJ1-2 NA TRBV27
CAWSQRAVGEQYF TGTGCCTGGAGTCAACGGGCCGTGGGAGAGCAGTACTTC NA TRBJ2-7 NA TRBV30
CASSYSKGPNEQFF TGTGCCAGCAGTTACTCAAAGGGGCCCAATGAGCAGTTCTTC few TRBJ2-1 NA TRBV6-5
CASSPETGSEAFF TGTGCCAGCTCACCAGAGACAGGTTCTGAAGCTTTCTTT NA TRBJ1-1 NA TRBV18
CASSQYGGASDTQYF TGTGCCAGCAGCCAGTACGGGGGGGCGTCAGATACGCAGTATTTT many TRBJ2-3 TRBD2 TRBV12-3/TRBV12-4
CSARLAGPGEQYF TGCAGTGCTAGACTAGCGGGGCCGGGGGAGCAGTACTTC few TRBJ2-7 TRBD2 TRBV20-1
CTSSLVGYEQYF TGTACCAGCAGCTTAGTGGGGTACGAGCAGTACTTC NA TRBJ2-7 NA TRBV7-9
CASSSDREPYNEQFF TGTGCCAGCAGTAGTGACAGGGAGCCCTACAATGAGCAGTTCTTC NA TRBJ2-1 TRBD1 TRBV6-4
CASSPFASSSYEQYF TGCGCCAGCAGCCCTTTTGCTAGCAGCTCCTACGAGCAGTACTTC NA TRBJ2-7 NA TRBV4-1
CSASRDRQETQYF TGCAGTGCTAGCCGGGACAGGCAAGAGACCCAGTACTTC few TRBJ2-5 TRBD1 TRBV20-1
CASSPDRAGGPDTDTQYF TGTGCCAGCTCACCGGACCGAGCGGGAGGCCCAGACACAGATACGCAGTATTTT few TRBJ2-3 TRBD2 TRBV18
CASSLTGGSNEKLFF TGTGCCAGCAGTCTCACAGGGGGCTCTAATGAAAAACTGTTTTTT few TRBJ1-4 TRBD1 TRBV27
CASSLEGYSNRPQHF TGCGCCAGCAGCTTGGAAGGGTATAGCAATCGGCCCCAGCATTTT many TRBJ1-5 NA TRBV5-1
CASSYTRVAGGTDTQYF TGTGCCAGCAGTTATACCCGGGTAGCTGGGGGCACAGATACGCAGTATTTT NA TRBJ2-3 NA TRBV12-3/TRBV12-4
CASSQDAGGYTDTQYF TGCGCCAGCAGCCAGGACGCAGGGGGCTACACAGATACGCAGTATTTT few TRBJ2-3 TRBD1 TRBV4-1
CASSQDGLGALHF TGTGCCAGCAGCCAAGACGGTCTTGGGGCCCTCCACTTT many TRBJ1-6 NA TRBV4-2
CSASGRGDQPQHF TGCAGCGCCTCAGGACGGGGAGATCAGCCCCAGCATTTT few TRBJ1-5 NA TRBV29-1
CASRLDLALYNEQFF TGTGCCAGCAGGTTGGATCTAGCCTTATACAATGAGCAGTTCTTC many TRBJ2-1 NA TRBV28
CSAKQGDEKLFF TGCAGTGCCAAGCAAGGCGATGAAAAACTGTTTTTT many TRBJ1-4 NA TRBV20-1
CASLDGGEIYEQYF TGTGCCAGCCTCGACGGGGGAGAGATCTACGAGCAGTACTTC NA TRBJ2-7 NA TRBV12-3/TRBV12-4
CASSGGGGRTDTQYF TGTGCCAGCAGCGGGGGGGGAGGGAGAACAGATACGCAGTATTTT few TRBJ2-3 TRBD2 TRBV5-4
CASSPGTPGGSNQPQHF TGTGCCAGCAGCCCCGGGACCCCGGGCGGGAGCAATCAGCCCCAGCATTTT many TRBJ1-5 NA TRBV12-3/TRBV12-4
CASSFWGGKKGYYEQYF TGTGCCAGCAGTTTTTGGGGGGGAAAGAAGGGCTACTACGAGCAGTACTTC many TRBJ2-7 TRBD2 TRBV12-3/TRBV12-4
CASSRLAGLSRGELFF TGTGCCAGCAGCCGTTTAGCGGGACTATCCAGAGGGGAGCTGTTTTTT many TRBJ2-2 TRBD2 TRBV11-2
CASSLGRRYGYTF TGTGCCAGCAGTTTAGGACGGCGCTATGGCTACACCTTC many TRBJ1-2 NA TRBV12-3/TRBV12-4
CASSQGGAGSYEQYF TGTGCCAGCAGCCAGGGGGGGGCCGGGTCCTACGAGCAGTACTTC many TRBJ2-7 NA TRBV7-9
CASSFWEGVHNQPQHF TGTGCCAGCAGTTTCTGGGAAGGGGTCCACAATCAGCCCCAGCATTTT many TRBJ1-5 NA TRBV12-3/TRBV12-4
CASSLRSAQGPNQPQHF TGCGCCAGCAGCCTCCGATCCGCACAGGGCCCCAATCAGCCCCAGCATTTT many TRBJ1-5 NA TRBV4-1
CASSQDVTSGGTDTQYF TGTGCCAGCAGCCAAGATGTTACTAGCGGGGGCACAGATACGCAGTATTTT NA TRBJ2-3 TRBD2 TRBV4-2
CAWNGLRWNNEQFF TGTGCCTGGAACGGGCTACGGTGGAACAATGAGCAGTTCTTC NA TRBJ2-1 NA TRBV30
CASNNPQTGVTEAFF TGTGCCAGCAACAATCCCCAGACAGGGGTCACTGAAGCTTTCTTT NA TRBJ1-1 TRBD1 TRBV5-5
CSARDEAFDNYGYTF TGCAGTGCTCGGGACGAAGCCTTTGATAACTATGGCTACACCTTC many TRBJ1-2 NA TRBV20-1
CASSPRDRGGSGYTF TGTGCCAGCAGTCCCAGGGACAGGGGAGGTTCTGGCTACACCTTC many TRBJ1-2 TRBD1 TRBV12-3/TRBV12-4
CASSQQIGQGGNEQFF TGCGCCAGCAGCCAGCAGATCGGACAGGGAGGTAATGAGCAGTTCTTC many TRBJ2-1 TRBD1 TRBV5-1
CATSDNTRGGIQETQYF TGTGCCACCAGTGATAACACCAGGGGAGGCATTCAAGAGACCCAGTACTTC NA TRBJ2-5 NA TRBV24-1
CASRKSWQKTDTQYF TGTGCCAGCAGGAAGAGCTGGCAGAAAACAGATACGCAGTATTTT many TRBJ2-3 NA TRBV12-3/TRBV12-4
CSARPSSGRAAGELFF TGCAGTGCTAGACCTTCTAGCGGGAGGGCGGCCGGGGAGCTGTTTTTT many TRBJ2-2 TRBD2 TRBV20-1
CASSTGQPYEQYF TGTGCCAGCAGCACGGGACAGCCCTACGAGCAGTACTTC many TRBJ2-7 TRBD1 TRBV12-3/TRBV12-4
CSASKRANEQFF TGCAGTGCTAGTAAGAGGGCCAATGAGCAGTTCTTC NA TRBJ2-1 NA TRBV20-1
CASSLETAINQPQHF TGTGCCAGCAGCTTGGAGACAGCTATCAATCAGCCCCAGCATTTT many TRBJ1-5 NA TRBV5-5
CSARRLAGGYEQYF TGCAGTGCTAGGAGACTAGCGGGAGGCTACGAGCAGTACTTC few TRBJ2-7 TRBD2 TRBV20-1
CASSQFPGGGIRHNSPLHF TGCGCCAGCAGCCAATTCCCTGGAGGGGGAATAAGACATAATTCACCCCTCCACTTT NA TRBJ1-6 NA TRBV4-1
CASSPIAGALNTEAFF TGTGCCAGCAGCCCTATTGCGGGGGCCCTGAACACTGAAGCTTTCTTT many TRBJ1-1 NA TRBV5-6
CASSQALASSYNEQFF TGCGCCAGCAGCCAAGCTCTAGCGTCCTCCTACAATGAGCAGTTCTTC many TRBJ2-1 NA TRBV4-1
CASSLSLAGSSYEQYF TGTGCCAGCAGTTTATCCCTAGCGGGAAGCTCCTACGAGCAGTACTTC once TRBJ2-7 TRBD2 TRBV28
CASRPRESNEKLFF TGTGCCAGCAGGCCGAGGGAGTCTAATGAAAAACTGTTTTTT many TRBJ1-4 NA TRBV12-3/TRBV12-4
CSANRGENQPQHF TGCAGTGCTAACAGGGGTGAGAATCAGCCCCAGCATTTT many TRBJ1-5 TRBD1 TRBV20-1
CASSFLVQGFTGELFF TGTGCCAGCAGCTTTCTCGTACAGGGGTTCACCGGGGAGCTGTTTTTT many TRBJ2-2 TRBD1 TRBV11-2
CASSFAAGRDEQYF TGTGCCAGCAGCTTCGCGGCGGGACGAGACGAGCAGTACTTC NA TRBJ2-7 NA TRBV11-1
CASSSEGGGGDEQFF TGTGCCAGCAGCTCCGAGGGGGGAGGAGGTGATGAGCAGTTCTTC many TRBJ2-1 NA TRBV7-6
CASSPRGWAGELFF TGTGCCAGCAGCCCCCGCGGTTGGGCCGGGGAGCTGTTTTTT many TRBJ2-2 NA TRBV12-3/TRBV12-4
CASSGTSEKNSYNEQFF TGTGCCAGCAGCGGGACTAGCGAAAAGAACTCCTACAATGAGCAGTTCTTC NA TRBJ2-1 TRBD2 TRBV12-3/TRBV12-4